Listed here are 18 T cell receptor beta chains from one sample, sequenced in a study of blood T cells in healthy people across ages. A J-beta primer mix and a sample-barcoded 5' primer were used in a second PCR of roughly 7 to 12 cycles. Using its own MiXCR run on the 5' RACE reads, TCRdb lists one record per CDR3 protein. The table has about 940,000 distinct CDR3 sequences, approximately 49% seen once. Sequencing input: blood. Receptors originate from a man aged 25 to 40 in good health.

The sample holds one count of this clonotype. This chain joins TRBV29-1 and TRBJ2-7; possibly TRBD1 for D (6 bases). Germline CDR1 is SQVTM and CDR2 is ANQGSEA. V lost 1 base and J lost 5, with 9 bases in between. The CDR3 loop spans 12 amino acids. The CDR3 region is CSVEGQDHEQYF. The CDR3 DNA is TGCAGCGTTGAAGGACAGGACCACGAGCAGTACTTC.

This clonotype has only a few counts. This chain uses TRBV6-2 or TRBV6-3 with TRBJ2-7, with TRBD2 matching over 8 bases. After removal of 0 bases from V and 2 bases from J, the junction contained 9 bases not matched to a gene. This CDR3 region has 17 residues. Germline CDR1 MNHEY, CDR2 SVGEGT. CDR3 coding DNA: TGTGCCAGCAGTTACTCCAATCAGCGGGGGAAGACCTACGAGCAGTACTTC. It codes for CASSYSNQRGKTYEQYF.

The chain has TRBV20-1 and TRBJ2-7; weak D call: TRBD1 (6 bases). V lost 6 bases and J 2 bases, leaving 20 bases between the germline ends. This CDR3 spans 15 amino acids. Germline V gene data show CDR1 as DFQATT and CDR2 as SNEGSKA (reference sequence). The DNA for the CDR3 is TGCAGTGCCCCAGGATCGGCAGGGGCCACCTACGAGCAGTACTTC. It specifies CSAPGSAGATYEQYF.

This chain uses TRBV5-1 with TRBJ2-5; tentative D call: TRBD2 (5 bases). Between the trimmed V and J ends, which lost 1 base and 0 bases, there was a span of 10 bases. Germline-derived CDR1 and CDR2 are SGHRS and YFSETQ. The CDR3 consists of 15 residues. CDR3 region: CASSLNSGYQETQYF. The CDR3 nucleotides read TGCGCCAGCAGCTTGAACAGCGGCTACCAAGAGACCCAGTACTTC.

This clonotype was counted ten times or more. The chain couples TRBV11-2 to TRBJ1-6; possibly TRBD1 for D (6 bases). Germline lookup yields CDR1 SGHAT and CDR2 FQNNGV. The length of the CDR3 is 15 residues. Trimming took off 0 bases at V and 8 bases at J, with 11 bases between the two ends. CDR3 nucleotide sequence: TGTGCCAGCAGCTTAGATCACAGGGAGGATTCACCCCTCCACTTT. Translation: CASSLDHREDSPLHF.

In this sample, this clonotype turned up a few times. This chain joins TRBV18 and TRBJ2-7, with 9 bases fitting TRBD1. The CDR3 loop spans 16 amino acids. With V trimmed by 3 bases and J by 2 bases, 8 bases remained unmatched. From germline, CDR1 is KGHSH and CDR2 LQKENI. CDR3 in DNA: TGTGCCAGCTCACCTAAACGACAGGGGGTGGCCTACGAGCAGTACTTC. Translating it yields CASSPKRQGVAYEQYF.

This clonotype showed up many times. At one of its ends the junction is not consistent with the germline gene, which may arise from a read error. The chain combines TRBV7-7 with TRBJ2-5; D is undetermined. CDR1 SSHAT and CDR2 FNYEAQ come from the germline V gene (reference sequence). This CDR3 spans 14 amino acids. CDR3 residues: CASSLNKRGETQYF. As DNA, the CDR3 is TGTGCTAGCAGCTTAAACAAGCGTGGAGAGACCCAGTACTTC.

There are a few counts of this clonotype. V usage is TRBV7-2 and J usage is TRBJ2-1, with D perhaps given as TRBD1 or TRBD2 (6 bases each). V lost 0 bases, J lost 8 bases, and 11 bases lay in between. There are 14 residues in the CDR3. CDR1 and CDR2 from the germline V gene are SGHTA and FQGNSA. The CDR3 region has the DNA TGTGCCAGCAGCTTAGCAGGGGGGATCGATGAGCAGTTCTTC. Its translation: CASSLAGGIDEQFF.

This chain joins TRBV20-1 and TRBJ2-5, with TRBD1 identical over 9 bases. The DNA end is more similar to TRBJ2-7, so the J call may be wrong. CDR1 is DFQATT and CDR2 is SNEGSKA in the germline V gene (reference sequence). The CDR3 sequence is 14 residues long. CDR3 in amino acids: CSARLGQGFYEQYF. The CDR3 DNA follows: TGCAGTGCTAGGCTCGGACAGGGGTTCTACGAGCAGTACTTC.

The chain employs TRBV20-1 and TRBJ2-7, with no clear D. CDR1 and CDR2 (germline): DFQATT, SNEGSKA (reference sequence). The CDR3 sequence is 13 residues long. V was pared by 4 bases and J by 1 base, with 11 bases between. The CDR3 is CSANGQASYEQYF. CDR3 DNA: TGCAGTGCTAATGGCCAGGCATCCTACGAGCAGTACTTC.

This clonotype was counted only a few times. The CDR3 sequence is CASSEVPSSEQFF. The CDR3 DNA reads as TGTGCCAGCAGTGAAGTTCCATCTTCGGAGCAGTTCTTC. This chain connects TRBV6-1 to TRBJ2-1; D is undetermined. Germline CDR1 reads MNHNS; CDR2 reads SASEGT. This CDR3 has 13 residues. Trimming cost V 1 base and J 10 bases, with 11 bases left between them.

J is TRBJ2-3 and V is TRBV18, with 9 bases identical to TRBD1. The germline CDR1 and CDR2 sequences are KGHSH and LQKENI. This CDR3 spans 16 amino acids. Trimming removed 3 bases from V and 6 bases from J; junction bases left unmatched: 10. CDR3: CASSPAMTGGADTQYF. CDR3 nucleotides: TGTGCCAGCTCACCGGCCATGACAGGGGGAGCGGATACGCAGTATTTT.

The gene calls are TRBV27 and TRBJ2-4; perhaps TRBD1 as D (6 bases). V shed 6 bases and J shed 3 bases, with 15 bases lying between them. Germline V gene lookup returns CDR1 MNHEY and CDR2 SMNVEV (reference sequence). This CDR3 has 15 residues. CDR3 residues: CASRRTEGGKNIQYF. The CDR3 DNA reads TGTGCCAGCAGGAGGACAGAGGGTGGCAAAAACATTCAGTACTTC.

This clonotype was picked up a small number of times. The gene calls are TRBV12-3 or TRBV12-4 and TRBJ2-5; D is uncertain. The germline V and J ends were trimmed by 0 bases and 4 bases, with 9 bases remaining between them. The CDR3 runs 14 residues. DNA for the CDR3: TGTGCCAGCAGTTTAGCGGGTCAGCGAGAGACCCAGTACTTC. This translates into CASSLAGQRETQYF.

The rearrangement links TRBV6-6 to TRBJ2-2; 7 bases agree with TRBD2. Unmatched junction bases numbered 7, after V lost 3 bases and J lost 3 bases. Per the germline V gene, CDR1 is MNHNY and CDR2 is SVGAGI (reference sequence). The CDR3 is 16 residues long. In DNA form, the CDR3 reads TGTGCCAGCAGTTATAAGCGGGATAGGCACACCGGGGAGCTGTTTTTT. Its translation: CASSYKRDRHTGELFF.

CDR3 sequence: CASSFRVAGGSVYEQYF. The CDR3 region has the DNA TGTGCCAGCAGCTTTAGAGTAGCGGGGGGTTCGGTCTACGAGCAGTACTTC. V gene TRBV7-2 combines with J gene TRBJ2-7, with 10 bases identical to TRBD2. CDR3 length equals 17 residues. Trimming at V came to 3 bases and at J to 3 bases, leaving 11 bases not matched to a gene. Per germline, CDR1 SGHTA and CDR2 FQGNSA.

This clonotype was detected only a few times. The CDR3 reads CASSLNTNSYEQYF. CDR3 in DNA: TGTGCCAGCAGCTTAAACACCAACTCCTACGAGCAGTACTTC. The V and J genes are TRBV11-1 and TRBJ2-7; no clear D gene. Germline CDR1 and CDR2: SGHAT and FQDESV (reference sequence). The CDR3 has 14 residues. V lost 2 bases, J lost 0 bases, and 8 bases lay in between.

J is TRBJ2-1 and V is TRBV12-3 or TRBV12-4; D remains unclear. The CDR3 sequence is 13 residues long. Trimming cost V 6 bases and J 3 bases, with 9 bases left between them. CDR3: CASRDVDYNEQFF. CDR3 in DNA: TGTGCCAGCAGAGATGTCGACTACAATGAGCAGTTCTTC.